The 30 T cell receptor beta chains below were found in one sample sequenced in a study of early T cells in non-severe SARS-CoV-2 infection. TCRdb processed the 5' RACE reads anew with MiXCR; each CDR3 protein has one entry. The table includes about 20,000 distinct CDR3 sequences, about 4.4% detected once. The sequencing sample was made of whole blood. The receptors stem from an adult who was a healthcare worker with PCR-confirmed SARS-CoV-2 infection or an uninfected control (not recorded which).

The sample holds many counts of this clonotype. CDR3 residues: CASSPELAGGLETQYF. DNA of the CDR3: TGTGCCAGCAGCCCCGAACTAGCGGGGGGCCTAGAGACCCAGTACTTC. The chain couples TRBV7-2 to TRBJ2-5, with TRBD2 identical over 12 bases. Losses at the gene ends were 5 bases for V and 4 bases for J; bases not matched to a gene: 8. The CDR3 has 16 residues. Germline V gene sequence: CDR1 SGHTA, CDR2 FQGNSA. The variable domain in full, completed from reference TRBV7-2 and TRBJ2-5, reads GAGVSQSPSNKVTEKGKDVELRCDPISGHTALYWYRQSLGQGLEFLIYFQGNSAPDKSGLPSDRFSAERTGGSVSTLTIQRTQQEDSAVYLCASSPELAGGLETQYFGPGTRLLVL.

This clonotype was found many times. The J gene is TRBJ1-5, the V gene TRBV6-6; no definite D call. The CDR3 is made up of 13 amino acids. CDR1 is MNHNY and CDR2 is SVGAGI in the germline V gene (reference sequence). V lost 3 bases, J lost 3 bases, and 6 bases lay in between. CDR3 in DNA: TGTGCCAGCAGTTATGGGCCCAATCAGCCCCAGCATTTT. This sequence encodes CASSYGPNQPQHF.

The chain is built from TRBV6-5 and TRBJ1-1; 10 bases map to TRBD1. J gave up 4 bases and V 3 bases, and 14 bases lay outside the gene matches. Germline V gene sequence: CDR1 MNHEY, CDR2 SVGAGI. The CDR3 is made up of 18 amino acids. This CDR3 is CASSYYLPTGGQGTEAFF. The CDR3 nucleotides are TGTGCCAGCAGTTATTACCTACCGACAGGGGGCCAGGGCACTGAAGCTTTCTTT.

Many counts were recorded for this clonotype. The gene calls are TRBV12-3 or TRBV12-4 and TRBJ1-1, with 7 bases aligning to TRBD1. The CDR3 length is 13 residues. Trimming took 8 bases from V and 7 from J; bases not matched to a gene: 10. Here the CDR3 reads CASLAGTAIEAFF. CDR3 bases: TGTGCCAGCTTGGCTGGGACAGCAATTGAAGCTTTCTTT.

This chain connects TRBV11-2 to TRBJ1-6; a possible D gene is TRBD1 (5 bases). This CDR3 has 12 residues. The V end was cut by 8 bases, the J end by 6 bases, with 8 bases between. Germline assignment: CDR1 SGHAT and CDR2 FQNNGV. Written as DNA, the CDR3 is TGTGCCAGCGGGGACCTTAATTCACCCCTCCACTTT. It translates to CASGDLNSPLHF.

This clonotype was recorded many times. The rearrangement uses TRBV20-1 and TRBJ2-1, with unresolved D. With 5 bases removed from V and 7 bases from J, the gap between germline ends came to 6 bases. CDR3 length equals 10 residues. CDR1 and CDR2 from the germline V gene are DFQATT and SNEGSKA (reference sequence). CDR3 in DNA: TGCAGTGCTTACGTAAATGAGCAGTTCTTC. Translating it yields CSAYVNEQFF.

This clonotype came up a few times. The V call is TRBV11-2, the J call TRBJ2-7; D is uncertain. Germline V gene lookup returns CDR1 SGHAT and CDR2 FQNNGV. The CDR3 is 14 residues long. V was cut by 0 bases and J by 3 bases, with 9 bases left in between. CDR3 residues: CASSLDKRSYEQYF. CDR3 nucleotides: TGTGCCAGCAGCTTAGATAAGAGGAGCTACGAGCAGTACTTC.

Only one count was recorded for this clonotype. A much larger clonotype is one base distant, so this may be a read error. The rearrangement uses TRBV24-1 and TRBJ2-5; D is possibly TRBD1 (6 bases). This CDR3 region has 12 residues. Germline V CDR1 and CDR2: KGHDR, SFDVKD. The chain's CDR3 is CATQAGDGTQCF. The CDR3 DNA follows: TGTGCCACCCAAGCAGGGGATGGGACCCAGTGCTTC.

This clonotype was seen many times. This sequence joins TRBV28 and TRBJ2-2; the D is unclear. V was clipped by 5 bases and J by 0 bases, with 13 bases between them. CDR1 and CDR2 from the germline V gene are MDHEN and SYDVKM. This CDR3 is 16 amino acids long. The CDR3 loop is CASSTHTSPNTGELFF. The CDR3 coding sequence is TGTGCCAGCAGTACCCACACAAGCCCGAACACCGGGGAGCTGTTTTTT.

This clonotype was counted ten times or more. The V call is TRBV5-4, the J call TRBJ1-5, with a weak D call TRBD1 (6 bases). CDR1 and CDR2 (germline): SGHNT, YYREEE (reference sequence). Trimming left V 4 bases short and J 0 bases short, with 11 bases between. There are 15 residues in the CDR3. CDR3 coding DNA: TGTGCCAGCAGCCTACAGGGAAATAGCAATCAGCCCCAGCATTTT. This sequence encodes CASSLQGNSNQPQHF.

This clonotype occurred many times. The CDR3 nucleotides are TGTGCCAGCTCACCGACTAGCGGGGCCTACAATGAGCAGTTCTTC. The encoded protein is CASSPTSGAYNEQFF. J is TRBJ2-1 and V is TRBV18; 11 bases match TRBD2. This CDR3 has 15 residues. Per the germline V gene, CDR1 is KGHSH and CDR2 is LQKENI. V shed 3 bases, J shed 2 bases, and the junction held 0 bases outside the gene matches. Looking up the rest from reference TRBV18 and TRBJ2-1 gives the full variable domain: NAGVMQNPRHLVRRRGQEARLRCSPMKGHSHVYWYRQLPEEGLKFMVYLQKENIIDESGMPKERFSAEFPKEGPSILRIQQVVRGDSAAYFCASSPTSGAYNEQFFGPGTRLTVL.

By share, this clonotype ranks as medium-sized. V is TRBV12-3 or TRBV12-4 and J is TRBJ1-6; 7 nucleotides line up with TRBD1. After removal of 6 bases from V and 10 bases from J, the junction contained 9 bases not matched to a gene. This CDR3 comprises 14 residues. CDR3 nucleotides: TGTGCCAGCAGCTACCGGGACAGAGGGTCACCCCTCCACTTT. It yields the protein CASSYRDRGSPLHF.

This clonotype has a handful of counts. The junction departs from germline at one end; a sequencing error may be responsible. The chain has TRBV11-1 and TRBJ1-1, with a tentative D call TRBD1 (5 bases). Germline CDR1 SGHAT, CDR2 FQDESV (reference sequence). CDR3 size: 15 residues. DNA of the CDR3: TGTGCCAGCAGCTTAGCTCAGGGCGTAGGCACTGAAGCCTTCTTT. Amino acid sequence: CASSLAQGVGTEAFF.

CDR3 loop: CASSSPRDRRTSNYGYTF. CDR3 coding DNA: TGTGCCAGCAGCTCACCTCGGGACAGGAGAACTTCTAACTATGGCTACACCTTC. The chain combines TRBV11-2 with TRBJ1-2; 8 nucleotides agree with TRBD1. The CDR3 loop spans 18 amino acids. J was trimmed by 0 bases and V by 4 bases; bases with no gene match: 13. The germline V gene has CDR1 SGHAT and CDR2 FQNNGV.

This clonotype has just a few counts. The rearrangement links TRBV12-3 or TRBV12-4 to TRBJ1-2, with D unresolved. The V gene lost 3 bases and the J gene lost 3 bases, with 5 bases spanning the gap. The CDR3 is 12 residues long. In nucleotides, the CDR3 is TGTGCCAGCAGTTTCGGGGACTATGGCTACACCTTC. It yields the protein CASSFGDYGYTF.

This clonotype was picked up many times. V is TRBV6-6 and J is TRBJ1-5; the match to TRBD1 covers 7 bases. The CDR3 runs 16 residues. J was trimmed by 4 bases and V by 5 bases; bases with no gene match: 11. Germline CDR1 MNHNY, CDR2 SVGAGI (reference sequence). The CDR3 coding sequence is TGTGCCAGCAGTGCACGGACAGGAGGATTTAATCAGCCCCAGCATTTT. Its translation: CASSARTGGFNQPQHF.

This clonotype was counted a few times. The CDR3 spells CASSLLSEKQFF. The CDR3 DNA reads TGTGCCAGCAGCTTGTTGTCGGAGAAGCAGTTCTTC. The chain is built from TRBV5-5 and TRBJ2-1, with D hard to call. V was trimmed by 1 base and J by 11 bases, leaving 10 bases between them. The V gene's germline CDR1 is SGHKS and CDR2 YYEKEE (reference sequence). This CDR3 comprises 12 residues.

This clonotype is judged medium-sized. The CDR3 nucleotides read TGTGCCAGCAGCCAAGTCGGGGTTGACGAGCAGTACTTC. Its protein is CASSQVGVDEQYF. The chain employs TRBV3-1 and TRBJ2-7, with a possible D match to TRBD2 (5 bases). The V gene's germline CDR1 is LGHDT and CDR2 YNNKEL (reference sequence). This CDR3 contains 13 residues. The V end was cut by 1 base, the J end by 5 bases, with 9 bases between.

There are many counts of this clonotype. The V and J genes are TRBV6-1 and TRBJ2-1, with 11 bases that match TRBD2. Germline-derived CDR1 and CDR2 are MNHNS and SASEGT. V was clipped by 6 bases and J by 9 bases; unmatched bases: 10. The CDR3 is 15 residues long. The DNA for the CDR3 is TGTGCCAGCAGCGAGGGGACTAGCGGAGGGGGTGAGCAGTTCTTC. Translated: CASSEGTSGGGEQFF.

In its sample, this clonotype was seen many times. The V and J genes are TRBV7-9 and TRBJ2-5; D may be TRBD1 (6 bases). V lost 5 bases to trimming and J lost 0 bases, with 16 bases between them. Germline CDR1 and CDR2: SEHNR and FQNEAQ (reference sequence). The CDR3 sequence is 16 residues long. CDR3 bases: TGTGCCAGCAGCACCTTAATCCGACAGGACCAAGAGACCCAGTACTTC. It encodes CASSTLIRQDQETQYF. Full variable domain (outside the CDR3, taken from reference TRBV7-9 and TRBJ2-5): DTGVSQNPRHKITKRGQNVTFRCDPISEHNRLYWYRQTLGQGPEFLTYFQNEAQLEKSRLLSDRFSAERPKGSFSTLEIQRTEQGDSAMYLCASSTLIRQDQETQYFGPGTRLLVL.

Remarks on this clonotype: A clone one base away is much larger, so this may be a read error. The CDR3 spells CARSLFGTDTQYF. CDR3 coding DNA: TGTGCCCGCAGCTTATTTGGGACAGATACGCAGTATTTT. The chain recombines TRBV7-6 with TRBJ2-3, with D unclear. The V gene's germline CDR1 is SGHVS and CDR2 FNYEAQ. The CDR3 totals 13 residues.

This clonotype was counted many times. J is TRBJ2-3 and V is TRBV12-3 or TRBV12-4; D is unresolved. V was pared by 3 bases and J by 5 bases, with 6 bases between. The CDR3 contains 12 residues. CDR3 protein: CASSFRRDTQYF. The CDR3 nucleotides read TGTGCCAGCAGTTTCCGTCGAGATACGCAGTATTTT.

This clonotype was observed many times. The CDR3 DNA reads as TGTGCCAGCAGCCCACCCGGGGTCTCGTTTACGCAGTATTTT. Translated: CASSPPGVSFTQYF. The V gene is TRBV7-9, the J gene TRBJ2-3, with D possibly TRBD2 on 5 matching bases. The CDR3 is 14 amino acids. The germline V gene has CDR1 SEHNR and CDR2 FQNEAQ (reference sequence). Trimming cost V 5 bases and J 8 bases, with 17 bases left between them.

There are many counts of this clonotype. The V and J genes are TRBV29-1 and TRBJ2-7; 7 bases are shared with TRBD2. Per germline, CDR1 SQVTM and CDR2 ANQGSEA. The V gene end was trimmed by 3 bases and the J gene end by 5 bases; junction bases not matched to a gene: 7. The CDR3 spans 13 residues. CDR3 DNA sequence: TGCAGCGTTGAGCTTCCAGGGAGGGACGAGCAGTACTTC. Translated, it gives CSVELPGRDEQYF.

The CDR3 DNA sequence: TGTGCCAGTAGTACTACTCGATGGGAATCTAGCTCTGGAAACACCATATATTTT. It translates to CASSTTRWESSSGNTIYF. This sequence joins TRBV19 and TRBJ1-3; D is undetermined. The CDR3 is made up of 18 amino acids. V was cut by 4 bases and J by 0 bases, with 19 bases left in between. From germline, CDR1 is LNHDA and CDR2 SQIVND (reference sequence).

This clonotype was observed at least ten times. The rearrangement joins TRBV6-5 to TRBJ1-6; 9 bases map to TRBD1. This CDR3 is 16 amino acids long. Germline CDR1 reads MNHEY; CDR2 reads SVGAGI. Unmatched junction bases numbered 3, after V lost 4 bases and J lost 2 bases. The CDR3 DNA reads TGTGCCAGCAGTTGGGACAGGGCAACCTATAATTCACCCCTCCACTTT. Its translation: CASSWDRATYNSPLHF.

A note on this clonotype: Possible read error: a much larger clone is one base away. The CDR3 DNA sequence: TGTGCCAGCAGCTTAGTACAGGGGTTTGAGCAGTTCTTC. As protein: CASSLVQGFEQFF. The chain combines TRBV7-9 with TRBJ2-1, with TRBD1 identical over 7 bases. The CDR3 totals 13 residues. Germline CDR1 reads SEHNR; CDR2 reads FQNEAQ (reference sequence). J lost 9 bases, V lost 1 base, and 3 bases had no gene match. Full variable domain (rest looked up from reference TRBV7-9 and TRBJ2-1): DTGVSQNPRHKITKRGQNVTFRCDPISEHNRLYWYRQTLGQGPEFLTYFQNEAQLEKSRLLSDRFSAERPKGSFSTLEIQRTEQGDSAMYLCASSLVQGFEQFFGPGTRLTVL.

This clonotype was counted at least ten times. V gene TRBV6-5 combines with J gene TRBJ1-1, with D perhaps TRBD1 (6 bases). Looked up from germline, CDR1 is MNHEY and CDR2 is SVGAGI. The CDR3 sequence is 14 residues long. V was trimmed by 5 bases and J by 5 bases, leaving 15 bases between them. CDR3 bases: TGTGCCAGCAGTGAATCACAGGGACGGACTGAAGCTTTCTTT. Amino acids: CASSESQGRTEAFF.

This chain links TRBV21-1 with TRBJ1-5. TRBV21-1 is a pseudogene. CDR3 length: 13 amino acids. This chain's CDR3 is CASNPSWVQPQHF. CDR3 in DNA: TGTGCCAGCAACCCCTCCTGGGTCCAGCCCCAGCATTTT.

The chain uses TRBV6-5 and TRBJ1-4, with D hard to call. V was clipped by 0 bases and J by 4 bases, with 6 bases between them. The CDR3 is 14 residues long. Germline V gives CDR1 MNHEY, CDR2 SVGAGI. CDR3 protein: CASSYSYDNEKLFF. For the CDR3, the DNA is TGTGCCAGCAGTTACTCATATGATAATGAAAAACTGTTTTTT.